Shown below are 32 T cell receptor beta chains from a single sample sequenced in a study of OX40 agonist ivuxolimab in advanced cancers. Only in-frame clones appear in the TCRdb table, and some are missing; sequencing was by immunoSEQ multiplex PCR. This sample carries around 92,000 clones, around 94% of them seen once, and the ten largest clones take about 0.18%. The material sequenced was CD4+ or CD8+ T cells sorted from blood, taken in a trial of the OX40 agonist ivuxolimab. Receptors originate from an adult with an advanced solid tumor such as melanoma, head and neck, liver or kidney cancer.

The gene calls are TRBV12-5 and TRBJ2-1; no clear D gene. Germline V gives CDR1 LGHNT, CDR2 FRNRAP. The CDR3 runs to 13 residues. The V end lost 6 bases, the J end lost 6 bases, and 12 bases lay between the germline ends. The CDR3, as DNA: TGTGCTAGTGGGACGGGTTTTCGCAATGAGCAGTTCTTC. The encoded protein is CASGTGFRNEQFF.

The CDR3 DNA reads as TGTGCCAGCACCAAAAGTGGGACAGTGAACACCGGGGAGCTGTTTTTT. Protein product: CASTKSGTVNTGELFF. The chain links TRBV27 to TRBJ2-2, with 7 bases that match TRBD1. CDR3 length: 16 amino acids. The germline gives CDR1 MNHEY, CDR2 SMNVEV (reference sequence). After removal of 7 bases from V and 1 base from J, the junction contained 9 bases not matched to a gene.

The chain carries TRBV10-3 and TRBJ1-4, with 8 bases identical to TRBD1. This CDR3 spans 15 amino acids. Per germline, CDR1 ENHRY and CDR2 SYGVKD. With V trimmed by 3 bases and J by 7 bases, 7 bases remained unmatched. The chain's CDR3 is CAISDSRTGIEKLFF. CDR3 coding DNA: TGTGCCATCAGTGACTCTAGGACAGGGATTGAAAAACTGTTTTTT.

This rearrangement joins TRBV23-1 to TRBJ2-7; D call uncertain. TRBV23-1 is reported as an ORF; its role is uncertain. This CDR3 is 12 amino acids long. V gave up 3 bases and J gave up 3 bases, with 6 bases separating them. CDR3 bases: TGCGCCAGCAGTCACTTACGCTACGAGCAGTACTTC. It specifies CASSHLRYEQYF.

The chain employs TRBV28 and TRBJ1-2; D is possibly TRBD1 (6 bases). This CDR3 contains 15 residues. CDR1 is MDHEN and CDR2 is SYDVKM in the germline V gene. V was shortened by 4 bases and J by 2 bases, with 14 bases between the two germline ends. CDR3 amino acids: CASSSGQSTNYGYTF. CDR3 DNA sequence: TGTGCCAGCAGTTCTGGACAGTCTACGAACTATGGCTACACCTTC.

The V gene is TRBV18, the J gene TRBJ2-3; the match to TRBD2 covers 10 bases. This CDR3 is 17 amino acids long. Trimming at V came to 1 base and at J to 0 bases, leaving 4 bases not matched to a gene. Germline CDR1 KGHSH, CDR2 LQKENI. The CDR3: CASSPLLLAGSTDTQYF. The CDR3 DNA follows: TGTGCCAGCTCACCACTCCTACTAGCGGGAAGCACAGATACGCAGTATTTT.

V usage is TRBV5-1 and J usage is TRBJ1-2; possibly TRBD1 for D (6 bases). The CDR3 spans 14 residues. Per the germline V gene, CDR1 is SGHRS and CDR2 is YFSETQ. V lost 4 bases to trimming and J lost 0 bases, with 10 bases between them. The CDR3 spells CASSPGQTNYGYTF. The CDR3 bases are TGCGCCAGCAGCCCAGGACAGACTAACTATGGCTACACCTTC.

The rearrangement uses TRBV7-2 and TRBJ1-3, with D perhaps TRBD1 (6 bases). V shed 4 bases and J shed 7 bases, with 17 bases lying between them. The CDR3 runs 15 residues. Germline loops: CDR1 SGHTA, CDR2 FQGNSA. The CDR3 protein is CASSSGQLGENTIYF. The CDR3 DNA reads as TGTGCCAGCAGCTCCGGACAGTTAGGGGAGAACACCATATATTTT. The full variable domain, in which reference TRBV7-2 and TRBJ1-3 provide the parts outside the CDR3, is GAGVSQSPSNKVTEKGKDVELRCDPISGHTALYWYRQSLGQGLEFLIYFQGNSAPDKSGLPSDRFSAERTGGSVSTLTIQRTQQEDSAVYLCASSSGQLGENTIYFGEGSWLTVV.

The chain has TRBV28 and TRBJ2-7; D is unresolved. Germline CDR1 MDHEN, CDR2 SYDVKM. Deletions cut 7 bases from V and 0 bases from J, with 7 bases between. This CDR3 is built from 12 residues. The CDR3 coding sequence is TGTGCCAGCAACTCGGGCTCCTACGAGCAGTACTTC. Protein product: CASNSGSYEQYF.

The rearrangement uses TRBV18 and TRBJ2-1; 9 positions agree with TRBD1. V lost 3 bases and J lost 8; bases outside the gene matches: 17. The CDR3 covers 18 residues. Germline lookup yields CDR1 KGHSH and CDR2 LQKENI. CDR3 coding DNA: TGTGCCAGCTCACCCATGACCCCGGGGACAGGGCAGGGGGATGAGCAGTTCTTC. It translates to CASSPMTPGTGQGDEQFF.

J is TRBJ1-2 and V is TRBV19; 9 bases map to TRBD1. V lost 6 bases to trimming and J lost 4 bases; unmatched junction nucleotides: 6. The CDR3 runs to 14 residues. Looked up from germline, CDR1 is LNHDA and CDR2 is SQIVND (reference sequence). The CDR3 DNA follows: TGTGCCAGTAGACCGACAGGGGGAGGCTATGGCTACACCTTC. This translates into CASRPTGGGYGYTF. Filled out from reference TRBV19 and TRBJ1-2, the complete variable domain reads DGGITQSPKYLFRKEGQNVTLSCEQNLNHDAMYWYRQDPGQGLRLIYYSQIVNDFQKGDIAEGYSVSREKKESFPLTVTSAQKNPTAFYLCASRPTGGGYGYTFGSGTRLTVV.

The V and J genes are TRBV7-2 and TRBJ2-7; TRBD2 agrees at 8 bases. The germline V gene encodes CDR1 SGHTA and CDR2 FQGNSA. V trimming: 1 base; J trimming: 3 bases; junction bases outside the gene matches: 2. CDR3 size: 14 residues. The CDR3 DNA follows: TGTGCCAGCAGCTTAGGGCGGGGGGTCTACGAGCAGTACTTC. This gives the protein CASSLGRGVYEQYF.

CDR3 DNA: TGTGCCAGCAGCCCCCGACAGGGTGGCAACGAGCAGTACTTC. Translated, it gives CASSPRQGGNEQYF. The chain couples TRBV11-2 to TRBJ2-7, with 7 bases identical to TRBD1. Looked up from germline, CDR1 is SGHAT and CDR2 is FQNNGV. The V gene end was trimmed by 5 bases and the J gene end by 5 bases; junction bases not matched to a gene: 9. CDR3 length equals 14 residues.

This clone was seen only once. The V call is TRBV14, the J call TRBJ1-1; D perhaps matches TRBD1 (5 bases). The V gene lost 3 bases and the J gene lost 1 base, with 6 bases spanning the gap. This CDR3 spans 13 amino acids. Germline CDR1 is SGHDN and CDR2 is FVKESK. CDR3 sequence: CASSQQGNTEAFF. The CDR3 nucleotides read TGTGCCAGCAGCCAGCAGGGGAACACTGAAGCTTTCTTT.

The chain recombines TRBV7-2 with TRBJ1-3; weak D call: TRBD1 (5 bases). With 1 base removed from V and 4 bases from J, the gap between germline ends came to 14 bases. From germline, CDR1 is SGHTA and CDR2 FQGNSA. The CDR3 runs to 16 residues. The DNA of the CDR3 is TGTGCCAGCAGCTTAGGTCAGGGCGCGGGGGGAAACACCATATATTTT. Its protein is CASSLGQGAGGNTIYF. The variable domain in full, with the rest retrieved from reference TRBV7-2 and TRBJ1-3, is GAGVSQSPSNKVTEKGKDVELRCDPISGHTALYWYRQSLGQGLEFLIYFQGNSAPDKSGLPSDRFSAERTGGSVSTLTIQRTQQEDSAVYLCASSLGQGAGGNTIYFGEGSWLTVV.

The chain carries TRBV28 and TRBJ2-3, with D unresolved. The CDR3 contains 18 residues. Germline V gives CDR1 MDHEN, CDR2 SYDVKM. Trimming cost V 6 bases and J 2 bases, with 24 bases left between them. As DNA, the CDR3 is TGTGCCAGCAGCCTTTATTGGGTCACCGGCCAGGCCACAGATACGCAGTATTTT. Residues: CASSLYWVTGQATDTQYF.

The chain couples TRBV7-2 to TRBJ2-7; D possibly uses TRBD1 or TRBD2 (5 bases each). Germline V gene sequence: CDR1 SGHTA, CDR2 FQGNSA. The germline V and J ends were trimmed by 5 bases and 5 bases, with 25 bases remaining between them. The CDR3 runs to 17 residues. The CDR3 sequence: CASSEGRMALPLHEQYF. The DNA for the CDR3 is TGTGCCAGCAGCGAGGGACGGATGGCCCTCCCCCTCCACGAGCAGTACTTC.

V gene TRBV5-4 combines with J gene TRBJ2-7; 7 nucleotides line up with TRBD2. The CDR3 sequence is 16 residues long. V lost 4 bases and J lost 3; bases outside the gene matches: 13. In germline, CDR1 is SGHNT, CDR2 YYREEE (reference sequence). For the CDR3, the DNA is TGTGCCAGCAGCCTGGGGGAGGGGACTACAAGCTACGAGCAGTACTTC. This translates into CASSLGEGTTSYEQYF.

The chain joins TRBV29-1 to TRBJ1-1; 7 positions agree with TRBD1. Germline values: CDR1 SQVTM, CDR2 ANQGSEA. Losses at the gene ends were 8 bases for V and 7 bases for J; bases not matched to a gene: 13. CDR3 length: 13 amino acids. The CDR3 reads CSTSGGTEIEAFF. The CDR3 bases are TGCAGCACCTCGGGCGGGACAGAGATTGAAGCTTTCTTT.

The gene calls are TRBV5-1 and TRBJ2-5; D might be TRBD2 (6 bases). The CDR3 contains 14 residues. Trimming pared 0 bases from V and 5 bases from J, leaving 11 bases between. CDR1 and CDR2 (germline): SGHRS, YFSETQ. The CDR3 sequence: CASSLVPGGETQYF. The CDR3 DNA follows: TGCGCCAGCAGCTTGGTGCCAGGAGGGGAGACCCAGTACTTC.

This chain joins TRBV9 and TRBJ2-4; D is unclear. Germline assignment: CDR1 SGDLS and CDR2 YYNGEE. V was shortened by 0 bases and J by 0 bases, with 4 bases between the two germline ends. The CDR3 sequence is 14 residues long. The CDR3 region is CASSVELAKNIQYF. As DNA, the CDR3 is TGTGCCAGCAGCGTAGAACTAGCCAAAAACATTCAGTACTTC.

The rearrangement uses TRBV6-5 and TRBJ2-7; D gene uncertain. CDR1 is MNHEY, CDR2 SVGAGI, per germline. V dropped 7 bases and J dropped 0 bases, with 13 bases sitting between them. CDR3 length: 14 amino acids. CDR3 sequence reads: CASTGGPASYEQYF. The CDR3 DNA reads TGTGCCAGCACCGGCGGACCTGCCTCCTACGAGCAGTACTTC.

The chain combines TRBV4-2 with TRBJ2-1, with D tentatively TRBD1 (5 bases). Trimming removed 1 base from V and 6 bases from J, with 10 bases in between. Per the germline V gene, CDR1 is LGHNA and CDR2 is YNFKEQ. There are 14 residues in the CDR3. DNA for the CDR3: TGTGCCAGCAGCCAAGCTGGCAGGGTCAATGAGCAGTTCTTC. Translation gives CASSQAGRVNEQFF.

The V gene is TRBV5-1, the J gene TRBJ1-1, with 11 bases that match TRBD1. The CDR3 runs 15 residues. V dropped 4 bases and J dropped 1; count of bases not matched to a gene: 3. The V gene's germline CDR1 is SGHRS and CDR2 YFSETQ. CDR3 nucleotides: TGCGCCAGCAGCCTGGGACAGGGGGGGAACACTGAAGCTTTCTTT. Protein: CASSLGQGGNTEAFF.

V usage is TRBV7-9 and J usage is TRBJ2-3, with 7 nucleotides matching TRBD1. Germline V gives CDR1 SEHNR, CDR2 FQNEAQ (reference sequence). This CDR3 contains 17 residues. J was trimmed by 2 bases and V by 3 bases; bases with no gene match: 11. The DNA for the CDR3 is TGTGCCAGCAGCTTCTCGACAGGGAGAGGCTACACAGATACGCAGTATTTT. The encoded protein is CASSFSTGRGYTDTQYF. Together with reference TRBV7-9 and TRBJ2-3, the CDR3 gives the full variable domain: DTGVSQNPRHKITKRGQNVTFRCDPISEHNRLYWYRQTLGQGPEFLTYFQNEAQLEKSRLLSDRFSAERPKGSFSTLEIQRTEQGDSAMYLCASSFSTGRGYTDTQYFGPGTRLTVL.

The chain has TRBV7-9 and TRBJ2-4; D possibly matches TRBD1 or TRBD2 (5 bases each). This CDR3 region has 13 residues. Germline V gene lookup returns CDR1 SEHNR and CDR2 FQNEAQ (reference sequence). The V and J ends lost 5 bases and 7 bases respectively, with 12 bases between them. CDR3 sequence (DNA): TGTGCCAGCAGCGACCTGGGGACGAACATTCAGTACTTC. Residues: CASSDLGTNIQYF.

The gene calls are TRBV5-4 and TRBJ1-4, with TRBD1 matching 7 bases. With V trimmed by 1 base and J by 4 bases, 7 bases remained unmatched. CDR1 SGHNT and CDR2 YYREEE come from the germline V gene (reference sequence). The CDR3 spans 16 residues. The CDR3 DNA reads as TGTGCCAGCAGCTTGCCGGGGGCAGGGGGTAATGAAAAACTGTTTTTT. The encoded protein is CASSLPGAGGNEKLFF.

This chain uses TRBV6-5 with TRBJ2-7; TRBD2 matches at 10 bases. Per the germline V gene, CDR1 is MNHEY and CDR2 is SVGAGI. This CDR3 has 14 residues. Trimming took 7 bases from V and 6 from J; bases not matched to a gene: 9. CDR3 DNA sequence: TGTGCCAGCACCCTGAGCGGGGGGGCCTTCGAGCAGTACTTC. Its translation is CASTLSGGAFEQYF.

This chain joins TRBV19 and TRBJ2-7, with D unresolved. The V and J ends lost 6 bases and 0 bases respectively, with 15 bases between them. Germline CDR1 is LNHDA and CDR2 is SQIVND (reference sequence). The CDR3 covers 15 residues. The chain's CDR3 is CASSSYSGYSYEQYF. The DNA for the CDR3 is TGTGCCAGTAGCTCCTATTCAGGCTACTCCTACGAGCAGTACTTC.

The chain has TRBV28 and TRBJ1-1; D uncertain. The CDR3 contains 13 residues. From germline, CDR1 is MDHEN and CDR2 SYDVKM. V lost 2 bases and J 1 base, leaving 5 bases between the germline ends. The CDR3 DNA reads as TGTGCCAGCAGTTTAGTCGCGAACACTGAAGCTTTCTTT. It is translated as CASSLVANTEAFF.

CDR3 sequence reads: CASSQDSVRTGAGRSYNEQFF. In DNA, the CDR3 is TGCGCCAGCAGCCAAGATAGTGTACGTACCGGAGCGGGAAGATCCTACAATGAGCAGTTCTTC. This sequence joins TRBV4-1 and TRBJ2-1, with 7 bases matching TRBD2. J gave up 1 base and V 0 bases, and 18 bases lay outside the gene matches. The CDR3 consists of 21 residues. The germline V gene has CDR1 MGHRA and CDR2 YSYEKL.

The gene calls are TRBV28 and TRBJ1-2; no clear D gene. Trimming removed 3 bases at V and 6 bases at J, with 20 bases between. This CDR3 is built from 16 residues. Germline loops: CDR1 MDHEN, CDR2 SYDVKM. CDR3 sequence (DNA): TGTGCCAGCAGTTTGAAAGCGTTGACCCTCAAAAATGGCTACACCTTC. This translates into CASSLKALTLKNGYTF.